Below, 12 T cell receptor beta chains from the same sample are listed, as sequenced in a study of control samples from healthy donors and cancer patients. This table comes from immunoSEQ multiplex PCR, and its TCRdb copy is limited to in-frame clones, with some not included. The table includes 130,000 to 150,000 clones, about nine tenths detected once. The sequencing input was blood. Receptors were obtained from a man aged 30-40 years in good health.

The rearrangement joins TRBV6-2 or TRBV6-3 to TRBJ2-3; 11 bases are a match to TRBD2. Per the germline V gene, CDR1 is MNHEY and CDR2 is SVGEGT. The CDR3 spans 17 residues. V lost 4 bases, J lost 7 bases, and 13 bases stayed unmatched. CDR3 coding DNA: TGTGCCAGCAGTTCCACTCGCGCTAGCGGGGGGATATATACGCAGTATTTT. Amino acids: CASSSTRASGGIYTQYF.

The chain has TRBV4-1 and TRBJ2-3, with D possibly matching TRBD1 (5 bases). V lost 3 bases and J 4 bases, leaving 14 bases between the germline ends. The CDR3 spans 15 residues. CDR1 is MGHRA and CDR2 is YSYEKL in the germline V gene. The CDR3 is CASSHQTGASDTQYF. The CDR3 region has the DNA TGCGCCAGCAGCCATCAAACAGGCGCATCAGATACGCAGTATTTT.

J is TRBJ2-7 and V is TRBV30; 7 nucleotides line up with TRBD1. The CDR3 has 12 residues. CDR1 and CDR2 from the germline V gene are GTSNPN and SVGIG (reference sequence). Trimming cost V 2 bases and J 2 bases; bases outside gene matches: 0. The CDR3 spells CAWSQGAYEQYF. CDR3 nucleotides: TGTGCCTGGAGTCAGGGGGCCTACGAGCAGTACTTC.

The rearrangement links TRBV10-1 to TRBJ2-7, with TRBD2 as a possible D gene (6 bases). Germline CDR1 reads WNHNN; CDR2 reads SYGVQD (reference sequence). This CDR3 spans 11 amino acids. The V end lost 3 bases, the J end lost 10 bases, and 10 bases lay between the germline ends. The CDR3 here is CASSDGGTQYF. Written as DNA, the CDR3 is TGCGCCAGCAGTGACGGGGGAACCCAGTACTTC.

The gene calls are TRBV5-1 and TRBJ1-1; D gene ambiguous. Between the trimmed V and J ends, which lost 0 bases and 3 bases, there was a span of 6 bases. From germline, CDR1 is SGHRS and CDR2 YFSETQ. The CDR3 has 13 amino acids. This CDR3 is CASSLARDTEAFF. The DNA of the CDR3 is TGCGCCAGCAGCTTGGCCAGAGACACTGAAGCTTTCTTT.

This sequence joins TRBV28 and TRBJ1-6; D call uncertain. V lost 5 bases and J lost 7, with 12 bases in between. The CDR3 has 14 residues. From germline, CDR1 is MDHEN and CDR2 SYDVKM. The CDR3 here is CASSRIRVNSPLHF. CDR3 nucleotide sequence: TGTGCCAGCAGTCGGATCCGAGTGAATTCACCCCTCCACTTT.

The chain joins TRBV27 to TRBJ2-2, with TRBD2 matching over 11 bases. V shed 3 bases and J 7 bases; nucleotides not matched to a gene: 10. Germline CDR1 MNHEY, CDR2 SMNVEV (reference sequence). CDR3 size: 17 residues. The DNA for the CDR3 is TGTGCCAGCAGTTTCCGTAGCGGGGGGGCGAGGGGCGGGGAGCTGTTTTTT. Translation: CASSFRSGGARGGELFF.

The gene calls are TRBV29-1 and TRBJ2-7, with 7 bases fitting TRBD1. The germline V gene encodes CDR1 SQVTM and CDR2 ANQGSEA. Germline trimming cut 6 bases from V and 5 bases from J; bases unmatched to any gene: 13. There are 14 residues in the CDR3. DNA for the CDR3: TGCAGCGTCCTAGCCCCGACAGGGCCCCACGAGCAGTACTTC. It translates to CSVLAPTGPHEQYF.

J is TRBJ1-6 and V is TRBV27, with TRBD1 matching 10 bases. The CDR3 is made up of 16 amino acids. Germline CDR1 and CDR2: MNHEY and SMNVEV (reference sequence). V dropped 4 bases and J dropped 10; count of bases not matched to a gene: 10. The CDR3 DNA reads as TGTGCCAGCAGTTATATTACGGACAGGGGGGGATCACCCCTCCACTTT. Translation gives CASSYITDRGGSPLHF.

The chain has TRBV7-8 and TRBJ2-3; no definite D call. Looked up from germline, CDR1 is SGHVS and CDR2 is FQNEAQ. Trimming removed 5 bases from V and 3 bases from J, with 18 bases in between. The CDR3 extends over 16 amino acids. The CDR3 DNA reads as TGTGCCAGCAGCCAAAAACCCCCCGTCCGGACAGATACGCAGTATTTT. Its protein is CASSQKPPVRTDTQYF.

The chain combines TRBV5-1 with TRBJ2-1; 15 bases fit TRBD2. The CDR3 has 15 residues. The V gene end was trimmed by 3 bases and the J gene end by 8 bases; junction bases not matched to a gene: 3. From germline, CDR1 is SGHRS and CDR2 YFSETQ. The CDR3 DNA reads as TGCGCCAGCAGCTACAGGACTAGCGGGGGGGATGAGCAGTTCTTC. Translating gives CASSYRTSGGDEQFF. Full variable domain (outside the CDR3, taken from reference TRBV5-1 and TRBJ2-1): KAGVTQTPRYLIKTRGQQVTLSCSPISGHRSVSWYQQTPGQGLQFLFEYFSETQRNKGNFPGRFSGRQFSNSRSEMNVSTLELGDSALYLCASSYRTSGGDEQFFGPGTRLTVL.

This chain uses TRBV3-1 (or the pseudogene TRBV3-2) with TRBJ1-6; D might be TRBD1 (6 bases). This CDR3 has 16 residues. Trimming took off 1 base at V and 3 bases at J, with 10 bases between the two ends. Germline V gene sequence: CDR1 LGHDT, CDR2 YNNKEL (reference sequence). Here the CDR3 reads CASSQVRTVYNSPLHF. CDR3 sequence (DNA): TGTGCCAGCAGCCAAGTCAGGACAGTCTATAATTCACCCCTCCACTTT.